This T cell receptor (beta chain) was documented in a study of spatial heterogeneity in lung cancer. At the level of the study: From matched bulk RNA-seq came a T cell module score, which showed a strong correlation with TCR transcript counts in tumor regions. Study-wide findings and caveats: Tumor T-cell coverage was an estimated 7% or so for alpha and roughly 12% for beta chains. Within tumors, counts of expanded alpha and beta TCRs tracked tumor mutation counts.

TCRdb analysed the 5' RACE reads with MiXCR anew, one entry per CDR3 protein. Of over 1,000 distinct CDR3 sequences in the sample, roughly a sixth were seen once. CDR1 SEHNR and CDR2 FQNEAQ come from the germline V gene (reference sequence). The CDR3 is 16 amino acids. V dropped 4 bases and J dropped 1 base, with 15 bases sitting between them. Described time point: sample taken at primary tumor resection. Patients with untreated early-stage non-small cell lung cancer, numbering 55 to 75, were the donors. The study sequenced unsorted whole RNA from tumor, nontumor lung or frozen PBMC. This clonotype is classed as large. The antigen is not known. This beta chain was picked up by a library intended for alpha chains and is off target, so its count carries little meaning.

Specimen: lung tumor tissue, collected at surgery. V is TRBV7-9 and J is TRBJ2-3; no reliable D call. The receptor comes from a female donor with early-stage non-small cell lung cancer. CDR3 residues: CASSSPLSGGTDTQYF. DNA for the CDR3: TGTGCCAGCAGCTCCCCTCTCTCCGGAGGCACAGATACGCAGTATTTT.